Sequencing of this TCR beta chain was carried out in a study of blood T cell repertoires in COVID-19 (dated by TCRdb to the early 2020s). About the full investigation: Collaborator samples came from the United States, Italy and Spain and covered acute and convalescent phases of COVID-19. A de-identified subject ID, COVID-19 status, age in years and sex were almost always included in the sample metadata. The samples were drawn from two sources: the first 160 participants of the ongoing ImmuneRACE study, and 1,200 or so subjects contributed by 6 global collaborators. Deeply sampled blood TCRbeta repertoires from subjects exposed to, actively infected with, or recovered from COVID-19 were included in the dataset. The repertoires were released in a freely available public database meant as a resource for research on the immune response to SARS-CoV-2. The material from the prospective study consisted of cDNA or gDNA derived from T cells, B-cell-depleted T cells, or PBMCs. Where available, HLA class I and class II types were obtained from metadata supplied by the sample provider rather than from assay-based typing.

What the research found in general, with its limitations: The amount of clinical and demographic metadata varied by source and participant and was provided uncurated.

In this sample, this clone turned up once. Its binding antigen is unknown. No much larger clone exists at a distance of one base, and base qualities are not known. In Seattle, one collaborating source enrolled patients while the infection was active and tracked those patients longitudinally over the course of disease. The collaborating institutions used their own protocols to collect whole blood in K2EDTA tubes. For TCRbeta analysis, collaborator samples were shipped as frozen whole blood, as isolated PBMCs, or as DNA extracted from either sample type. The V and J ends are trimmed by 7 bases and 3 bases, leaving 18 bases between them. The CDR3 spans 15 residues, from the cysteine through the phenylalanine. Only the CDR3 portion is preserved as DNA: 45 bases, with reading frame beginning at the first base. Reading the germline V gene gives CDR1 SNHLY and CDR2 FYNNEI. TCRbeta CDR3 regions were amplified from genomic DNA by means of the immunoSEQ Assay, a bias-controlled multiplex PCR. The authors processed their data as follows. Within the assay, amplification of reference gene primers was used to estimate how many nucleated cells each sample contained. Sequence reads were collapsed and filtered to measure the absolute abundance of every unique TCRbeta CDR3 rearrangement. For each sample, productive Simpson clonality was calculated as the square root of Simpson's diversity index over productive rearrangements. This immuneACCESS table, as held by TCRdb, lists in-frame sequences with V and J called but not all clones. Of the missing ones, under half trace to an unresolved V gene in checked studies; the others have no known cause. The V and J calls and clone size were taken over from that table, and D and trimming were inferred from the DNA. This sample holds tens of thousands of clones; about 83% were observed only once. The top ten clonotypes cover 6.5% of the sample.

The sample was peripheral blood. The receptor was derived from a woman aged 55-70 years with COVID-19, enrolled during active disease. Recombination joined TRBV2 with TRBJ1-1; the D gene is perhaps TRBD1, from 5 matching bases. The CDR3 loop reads CASTLATPGDTEAFF. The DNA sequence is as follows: TGTGCCAGCACCTTGGCTACTCCGGGGGACACTGAAGCTTTCTTT.